These T cell receptor beta chains were read from a single sample in a study of T cell responses to AZD1222 COVID-19 vaccine. Data came from immunoSEQ multiplex PCR; TCRdb stores just in-frame clones and leaves some out. The table has about 150,000 clones, about 90% seen once. The sample consisted of peripheral blood, taken 28 days after the second dose of the MenACWY control vaccine. These receptors were collected from an adult who received the MenACWY meningococcal vaccine as a control. The CDR3 runs from the conserved cysteine through the conserved F or W. The D gene is left open where the match is weak. Clone sizes are given selectively: once, few, many, or a class where the clone is expanded.

D gene: -
V gene: TRBV5-1
clone size: -
J gene: TRBJ2-1
CDR3 protein: CASSLTRGNEQFF
CDR3 DNA: TGCGCCAGCAGCTTGACACGGGGGAATGAGCAGTTCTTC

D gene: TRBD2
V gene: TRBV6-2/TRBV6-3
clone size: -
J gene: TRBJ2-5
CDR3 protein: CASSYSLRRGTSDQETQYF
CDR3 DNA: TGTGCCAGCAGTTACTCCCTTCGAAGAGGGACTAGCGACCAAGAGACCCAGTACTTC

D gene: -
V gene: TRBV5-6
clone size: -
J gene: TRBJ2-3
CDR3 protein: CASSGARPDTQYF
CDR3 DNA: TGTGCCAGCAGCGGGGCCCGGCCAGATACGCAGTATTTT

D gene: -
V gene: TRBV6-2/TRBV6-3
clone size: -
J gene: TRBJ1-4
CDR3 protein: CASSQQGYFYEKLFF
CDR3 DNA: TGTGCCAGCAGTCAACAAGGATATTTTTATGAAAAACTGTTTTTT

D gene: -
V gene: TRBV4-3
clone size: -
J gene: TRBJ2-6
CDR3 protein: CASKGSSGANVLTF
CDR3 DNA: TGCGCATCAAAGGGATCCTCTGGGGCCAACGTCCTGACTTTC

D gene: -
V gene: TRBV7-9
clone size: -
J gene: TRBJ2-7
CDR3 protein: CASSLLYEQYF
CDR3 DNA: TGTGCCAGCAGCTTACTCTACGAGCAGTACTTC

D gene: TRBD2
V gene: TRBV19
clone size: -
J gene: TRBJ2-5
CDR3 protein: CASSRPLAGEETQYF
CDR3 DNA: TGTGCCAGTAGTAGACCCCTAGCGGGGGAAGAGACCCAGTACTTC

D gene: TRBD2
V gene: TRBV7-2
clone size: -
J gene: TRBJ2-1
CDR3 protein: CASSLPRRGGGSDEQFF
CDR3 DNA: TGTGCCAGCAGCCTACCCCGGCGGGGGGGCGGGAGTGATGAGCAGTTCTTC

D gene: -
V gene: TRBV28
clone size: -
J gene: TRBJ1-2
CDR3 protein: CASSLSPGEGVYYTF
CDR3 DNA: TGTGCCAGCAGTTTATCCCCAGGGGAGGGTGTTTACTACACCTTC

D gene: TRBD2
V gene: TRBV6-5
clone size: -
J gene: TRBJ2-3
CDR3 protein: CASRRRTSGTDTQYF
CDR3 DNA: TGTGCCAGCAGACGACGGACTAGCGGCACAGATACGCAGTATTTT

D gene: -
V gene: TRBV9
clone size: -
J gene: TRBJ2-1
CDR3 protein: CASSAPSNEQFF
CDR3 DNA: TGTGCCAGCAGCGCCCCTAGCAATGAGCAGTTCTTC

D gene: -
V gene: TRBV5-5
clone size: -
J gene: TRBJ2-7
CDR3 protein: CASSLAAGDSYEQYF
CDR3 DNA: TGTGCCAGCAGCTTGGCGGCAGGGGATAGCTACGAGCAGTACTTC

D gene: -
V gene: TRBV27
clone size: once
J gene: TRBJ2-5
CDR3 protein: CASSLAHTTLGETQYF
CDR3 DNA: TGTGCCAGCAGTTTAGCACACACGACGTTGGGGGAGACCCAGTACTTC

D gene: TRBD1
V gene: TRBV11-2
clone size: -
J gene: TRBJ2-3
CDR3 protein: CASSLVDRVGTDTQYF
CDR3 DNA: TGTGCCAGCAGCTTAGTTGACAGGGTAGGAACAGATACGCAGTATTTT

D gene: TRBD1
V gene: TRBV12-3/TRBV12-4
clone size: once
J gene: TRBJ2-7
CDR3 protein: CASRPTGGYEQYF
CDR3 DNA: TGTGCCAGCAGACCTACAGGGGGTTACGAGCAGTACTTC

D gene: TRBD1
V gene: TRBV6-5
clone size: -
J gene: TRBJ2-5
CDR3 protein: CASRADREWATQYF
CDR3 DNA: TGTGCCAGCCGAGCTGACAGGGAATGGGCGACCCAGTACTTC

D gene: -
V gene: TRBV28
clone size: -
J gene: TRBJ1-6
CDR3 protein: CAGRLGGDSPLHF
CDR3 DNA: TGTGCCGGTCGTTTGGGGGGCGATTCACCCCTCCACTTT

D gene: -
V gene: TRBV3-1/TRBV3-2
clone size: -
J gene: TRBJ2-3
CDR3 protein: CASSVQGTLDTQYF
CDR3 DNA: TGTGCCAGCAGCGTCCAAGGGACCCTAGATACGCAGTATTTT

D gene: -
V gene: TRBV2
clone size: -
J gene: TRBJ1-5
CDR3 protein: CASSEGWGGNQPQHF
CDR3 DNA: TGTGCCAGCAGTGAAGGGTGGGGGGGCAATCAGCCCCAGCATTTT

D gene: -
V gene: TRBV7-8
clone size: -
J gene: TRBJ2-2
CDR3 protein: CASSPGGQANTGELFF
CDR3 DNA: TGTGCCAGCAGCCCGGGGGGACAGGCGAACACCGGGGAGCTGTTTTTT

D gene: -
V gene: TRBV3-1/TRBV3-2
clone size: -
J gene: TRBJ2-1
CDR3 protein: CASTPGIDSYNEQFF
CDR3 DNA: TGTGCCAGCACCCCCGGGATCGACTCCTACAATGAGCAGTTCTTC

D gene: -
V gene: TRBV7-2
clone size: -
J gene: TRBJ1-6
CDR3 protein: CASSLYNSPLHF
CDR3 DNA: TGTGCCAGCAGCCTCTATAATTCACCCCTCCACTTT

D gene: -
V gene: TRBV18
clone size: -
J gene: TRBJ1-4
CDR3 protein: CASSPSGPSNEKLFF
CDR3 DNA: TGTGCCAGCTCACCGAGTGGCCCCTCTAATGAAAAACTGTTTTTT

D gene: TRBD2
V gene: TRBV14
clone size: -
J gene: TRBJ2-4
CDR3 protein: CASSRDSGALKNIQYF
CDR3 DNA: TGTGCCAGCAGCCGTGATAGCGGGGCCCTCAAAAACATTCAGTACTTC

D gene: -
V gene: TRBV9
clone size: -
J gene: TRBJ2-1
CDR3 protein: CASSVENSYNEQFF
CDR3 DNA: TGTGCCAGCAGCGTAGAGAACTCCTACAATGAGCAGTTCTTC

D gene: -
V gene: TRBV19
clone size: -
J gene: TRBJ1-4
CDR3 protein: CASRLSGNEKLFF
CDR3 DNA: TGTGCCAGTAGATTGTCTGGGAATGAAAAACTGTTTTTT

D gene: TRBD1
V gene: TRBV19
clone size: -
J gene: TRBJ2-1
CDR3 protein: CASSRGQGYNEQFF
CDR3 DNA: TGTGCCAGTAGTAGGGGACAGGGGTACAATGAGCAGTTCTTC

D gene: TRBD2
V gene: TRBV6-5
clone size: -
J gene: TRBJ2-7
CDR3 protein: CASSYLRGASYEQYF
CDR3 DNA: TGTGCCAGCAGTTACTTGCGGGGGGCATCCTACGAGCAGTACTTC

D gene: TRBD1
V gene: TRBV18
clone size: -
J gene: TRBJ1-3
CDR3 protein: CASSPLRDSGNTIYF
CDR3 DNA: TGTGCCAGCTCACCCCTACGGGACAGCGGAAACACCATATATTTT

D gene: -
V gene: TRBV6-2/TRBV6-3
clone size: -
J gene: TRBJ2-7
CDR3 protein: CASSLRDGLWGEQYF
CDR3 DNA: TGTGCCAGCAGTTTACGGGACGGGCTTTGGGGGGAGCAGTACTTC

D gene: -
V gene: TRBV5-4
clone size: -
J gene: TRBJ1-2
CDR3 protein: CASSLDLTDYGYTF
CDR3 DNA: TGTGCCAGCAGCTTGGATTTAACGGACTATGGCTACACCTTC

D gene: -
V gene: TRBV24-1
clone size: -
J gene: TRBJ2-6
CDR3 protein: CATSDPSPGAVNVLTF
CDR3 DNA: TGTGCCACCAGTGACCCATCCCCGGGGGCGGTCAACGTCCTGACTTTC

D gene: -
V gene: TRBV18
clone size: -
J gene: TRBJ2-3
CDR3 protein: CASSPIGDTQYF
CDR3 DNA: TGTGCCAGCTCACCTATCGGGGATACGCAGTATTTT

D gene: -
V gene: TRBV7-2
clone size: -
J gene: TRBJ2-7
CDR3 protein: CASSLVVGPYEQYF
CDR3 DNA: TGTGCCAGCAGCTTAGTCGTAGGACCCTACGAGCAGTACTTC

D gene: TRBD2
V gene: TRBV7-2
clone size: -
J gene: TRBJ2-7
CDR3 protein: CASSLVAGVGSYEQYF
CDR3 DNA: TGTGCCAGCAGCTTAGTTGCGGGAGTGGGCTCCTACGAGCAGTACTTC

D gene: -
V gene: TRBV18
clone size: -
J gene: TRBJ1-1
CDR3 protein: CASSPPGGRDTEAFF
CDR3 DNA: TGTGCCAGCTCACCACCGGGGGGACGGGACACTGAAGCTTTCTTT

D gene: TRBD1
V gene: TRBV7-2
clone size: once
J gene: TRBJ2-2
CDR3 protein: CASSPGPGQGGTGELFF
CDR3 DNA: TGTGCCAGCAGCCCCGGCCCCGGACAGGGCGGCACCGGGGAGCTGTTTTTT

D gene: TRBD1
V gene: TRBV3-1/TRBV3-2
clone size: -
J gene: TRBJ1-3
CDR3 protein: CATGTGSSGNTIYF
CDR3 DNA: TGTGCCACCGGGACAGGCAGCTCTGGAAACACCATATATTTT

D gene: TRBD1
V gene: TRBV7-8
clone size: once
J gene: TRBJ2-7
CDR3 protein: CASSLAPQGGYEQYF
CDR3 DNA: TGTGCCAGCAGCTTAGCGCCACAGGGGGGCTACGAGCAGTACTTC

D gene: -
V gene: TRBV19
clone size: -
J gene: TRBJ1-2
CDR3 protein: CASSIRVGPGYTF
CDR3 DNA: TGTGCCAGTAGTATCCGGGTCGGGCCTGGCTACACCTTC

D gene: -
V gene: TRBV19
clone size: -
J gene: TRBJ1-5
CDR3 protein: CATSYGGSNQPQHF
CDR3 DNA: TGTGCCACCTCCTACGGGGGTAGCAATCAGCCCCAGCATTTT

D gene: TRBD1
V gene: TRBV7-2
clone size: -
J gene: TRBJ2-5
CDR3 protein: CASSGGRGQNQETQYF
CDR3 DNA: TGTGCCAGCAGCGGAGGCCGGGGACAGAACCAAGAGACCCAGTACTTC